The 9 T cell receptor beta chains given below trace back to one sample, sequenced in a study of cytomegalovirus exposure and HLA in healthy donors. The PCR was carried out with 60 Vbeta primers and 13 Jbeta primers. Profiled with immunoSEQ multiplex PCR; TCRdb holds only in-frame clones, not every one. The sample holds tens of thousands of clones, about 80% seen once. The specimen sequenced was PBMCs. These receptor sequences come from a man aged 25-45 years in good health and CMV-seronegative.

The genes are TRBV6-5 and TRBJ1-5, with D perhaps TRBD1 (5 bases). Per germline, CDR1 MNHEY and CDR2 SVGAGI. The CDR3 is 13 residues long. V lost 3 bases and J 7 bases, leaving 10 bases between the germline ends. DNA for the CDR3: TGTGCCAGCAGTTATAGTGGGGCGCAGCCCCAGCATTTT. This gives the protein CASSYSGAQPQHF.

Worth noting for this clone: Other DNA variants within this sample encode the same CDR3. V is TRBV25-1 and J is TRBJ1-3; 7 bases match TRBD1. The CDR3 covers 15 residues. V was clipped by 3 bases and J by 4 bases; unmatched bases: 6. Germline assignment: CDR1 MGHDK and CDR2 SYGVNS. The CDR3 region has the DNA TGTGCCAGCAGTGACCCGACAGGGACGGGAAACACCATATATTTT. It specifies CASSDPTGTGNTIYF.

The chain couples TRBV6-5 to TRBJ2-7; D remains ambiguous. CDR3 length: 11 amino acids. Trimming removed 4 bases at V and 7 bases at J, with 8 bases between. Germline CDR1 reads MNHEY; CDR2 reads SVGAGI. CDR3 residues: CASSSLREQYF. Here the CDR3 DNA reads TGTGCCAGCAGTTCCCTACGAGAGCAGTACTTC.

The chain carries TRBV7-2 and TRBJ1-1; 10 bases align to TRBD1. This CDR3 is 13 amino acids long. Germline V gives CDR1 SGHTA, CDR2 FQGNSA. The V gene end was trimmed by 5 bases and the J gene end by 10 bases; junction bases not matched to a gene: 7. CDR3 sequence: CASSDRGRVLAFF. Written as DNA, the CDR3 is TGTGCCAGCAGCGACAGGGGGCGGGTATTAGCTTTCTTT. Full variable domain (outside the CDR3, taken from reference TRBV7-2 and TRBJ1-1): GAGVSQSPSNKVTEKGKDVELRCDPISGHTALYWYRQSLGQGLEFLIYFQGNSAPDKSGLPSDRFSAERTGGSVSTLTIQRTQQEDSAVYLCASSDRGRVLAFFGQGTRLTVV.

The chain employs TRBV7-6 and TRBJ1-4; TRBD1 agrees at 7 bases. The CDR3 runs to 15 residues. With 1 base clipped from V and 5 bases from J, the junction kept 4 bases outside the gene matches. CDR1 and CDR2 from the germline V gene are SGHVS and FNYEAQ. This chain's CDR3 is CASSLEGQFNEKLFF. The CDR3 DNA follows: TGTGCCAGCAGCTTAGAGGGACAGTTCAATGAAAAACTGTTTTTT.

The chain is built from TRBV5-1 and TRBJ1-1; 7 bases map to TRBD1. The CDR3 runs 16 residues. Germline V gene data show CDR1 as SGHRS and CDR2 as YFSETQ. Germline trimming cut 4 bases from V and 4 bases from J; bases unmatched to any gene: 13. CDR3 sequence reads: CASSKGVSDRATEAFF. In DNA, the CDR3 is TGCGCCAGCAGCAAAGGGGTAAGCGACAGGGCCACTGAAGCTTTCTTT.

The rearrangement links TRBV4-3 to TRBJ1-5; tentative D call: TRBD1 (5 bases). Germline V gives CDR1 LGHNA, CDR2 YSLEER. The CDR3 totals 16 residues. V was cut by 0 bases and J by 6 bases, with 15 bases left in between. CDR3 region: CASSQDPQGHGQPQHF. As DNA, the CDR3 is TGCGCCAGCAGCCAAGATCCGCAGGGTCACGGTCAGCCCCAGCATTTT.

The DNA for the CDR3 is TGTGCCAGCAGTGAAGTCACAGGGAGTGGCTACACCTTC. This translates into CASSEVTGSGYTF. This chain joins TRBV6-1 and TRBJ1-2; weak D call: TRBD1 (6 bases). The V and J ends lost 1 base and 7 bases respectively, with 10 bases between them. CDR3 size: 13 residues. The germline V gene encodes CDR1 MNHNS and CDR2 SASEGT.

This clone was detected once. In DNA, the CDR3 is TGTGCCAGCTCACCCGGACTAGCGGGAGGGCCCTCGGAGACAGATACGCAGTATTTT. This encodes CASSPGLAGGPSETDTQYF. J is TRBJ2-3 and V is TRBV18; 15 bases agree with TRBD2. V lost 3 bases to trimming and J lost 3 bases; unmatched junction nucleotides: 10. The CDR3 spans 19 residues. Germline CDR1 KGHSH, CDR2 LQKENI.